This entry features one T cell receptor beta chain sequence. The data belong to a study of shared clonotypes between healthy human individuals. Study-level background: There were three CD4 naive, three CD4 memory, two CD8 naive and one CD8 memory plates per donor.

Assay execution proceeded at the deep level. Researchers divided each subset's genomic DNA evenly across several immunoSEQ plates. Only in-frame clones appear in the TCRdb table, and some are missing; sequencing was by immunoSEQ multiplex PCR. The sample yields approximately 840,000 clones, 95% to 97% seen once. Naive CD8 cells lacked CD45RO, underwent positive selection for CCR7 and left out terminally differentiated effector memory CD45RA+ cells. The J segment lost 5 bases and the V segment lost 2 bases, leaving 8 bases of the junction unmatched. Germline values: CDR1 SGHRS, CDR2 YFSETQ. The CDR3 consists of 15 residues.

What was sequenced was naive CD8+ T cells sorted from blood. V and J are TRBV5-1 and TRBJ2-7, with 9 bases lining up with TRBD1. The receptor was derived from a man in his thirties or forties in good health. CDR3 amino acids: CASSFGTGSYDEQYF. The CDR3, as DNA: TGCGCCAGCAGCTTTGGGACAGGGAGTTATGACGAGCAGTACTTC.